This is a list of T cell receptor beta chains from one sample in a study of blood T cell repertoires in COVID-19. Method: immunoSEQ multiplex PCR; TCRdb's copy keeps in-frame clones and lacks some. The table lists around 41,000 clones, 90% to 95% of them singletons, with around 5% in the top ten. Sequencing was carried out using peripheral blood. The receptors originated from a human donor in a cohort sampled during active COVID-19. CDR3s include the opening cysteine and the closing phenylalanine or tryptophan. Fields, in order: clone size, J gene, V gene, D gene, CDR3 DNA, CDR3 protein. The D gene is left open where the match is weak. Not every row has a clone size; where given, it reads once, few, many or a size class.

NA TRBJ2-2 TRBV5-1 NA TGCGCCAGCAGTCCCACGGCCGGGGTCGGGGAGCTGTTTTTT CASSPTAGVGELFF
few TRBJ2-7 TRBV19 NA TGTGCCAGTAGTATATACACAGGCTACGAGCAGTACTTC CASSIYTGYEQYF
NA TRBJ1-2 TRBV6-6 NA TGTGCCAGCAGTCGAAACTTGGTCGGCCCGGGTAACTATGGCTACACCTTC CASSRNLVGPGNYGYTF
NA TRBJ2-7 TRBV6-1 TRBD2 TGTGCCAGCAGTGAATGGGCTAGCGGGAAAAACGAGCAGTACTTC CASSEWASGKNEQYF
NA TRBJ1-4 TRBV7-9 NA TGTGCCAGCAGCCAAGGGGCGGGGATCAATGAAAAACTGTTTTTT CASSQGAGINEKLFF
NA TRBJ2-7 TRBV6-2/TRBV6-3 TRBD1 TGTGCCAGCAGTCACTCGTTGACAGGGGACTCCTACGAGCAGTACTTC CASSHSLTGDSYEQYF
NA TRBJ2-7 TRBV7-6 NA TGTGCCAGCAGCTTAGAGTCGGGGACACACTACGAGCAGTACTTC CASSLESGTHYEQYF
NA TRBJ1-3 TRBV5-5 NA TGTGCCAGCAGCTTCAACTCTGGAAACACCATATATTTT CASSFNSGNTIYF
NA TRBJ2-7 TRBV6-1 NA TGTGCCAGCAGTGAAGCGCGAGAGATATCCTACGAGCAGTACTTC CASSEAREISYEQYF
NA TRBJ2-5 TRBV5-4 TRBD1 TGTGCCAGCCGACCTGGGACAGATAAAGAGACCCAGTACTTC CASRPGTDKETQYF
NA TRBJ2-7 TRBV5-1 NA TGCGCCAGCAGCTTCGGCCAGGGTGTGGCCTACGAGCAGTACTTC CASSFGQGVAYEQYF
NA TRBJ2-3 TRBV19 NA TGTGCCAGTAGGGGGGCGACTACAGATACGCAGTATTTT CASRGATTDTQYF
NA TRBJ2-1 TRBV3-1/TRBV3-2 NA TGTGCCAGCAGCCAAGCTCTGCTAGCAAATGAGCAGTTCTTC CASSQALLANEQFF
NA TRBJ2-4 TRBV28 TRBD2 TGTGCCAGCAGTTCCGCGGGGGGCGGGAACATTCAGTACTTC CASSSAGGGNIQYF
NA TRBJ2-2 TRBV6-4 TRBD2 TGTGCCAGCAGTGACTCCTCTAGCGGCACCGGGGAGCTGTTTTTT CASSDSSSGTGELFF
NA TRBJ2-3 TRBV5-4 NA TGTGCCAGCAGCTTGGCCGGAGCCGCAGATACGCAGTATTTT CASSLAGAADTQYF
NA TRBJ1-5 TRBV4-2 NA TGTGCCAGCAGCCTGCAGGGCGGGGTTCAGCCCCAGCATTTT CASSLQGGVQPQHF
NA TRBJ2-7 TRBV3-1/TRBV3-2 NA TGTGCCAGCAGCCAAGGTTCGGGTGGGGAGCAGTACTTC CASSQGSGGEQYF
NA TRBJ2-5 TRBV5-4 TRBD2 TGTGCCAGCAGCTTGGGGAGTTTAGCGGGGGCCTTGGGAGAGACCCAGTACTTC CASSLGSLAGALGETQYF
NA TRBJ2-7 TRBV7-9 NA TGTGCCAGCAGCTTAGCGGGCGACTACGAGCAGTACTTC CASSLAGDYEQYF
NA TRBJ1-2 TRBV20-1 NA TGCAGTGCTAGTTCCGCCCCCCGGAACTATGGCTACACCTTC CSASSAPRNYGYTF
NA TRBJ2-7 TRBV11-2 NA TGTGCCAGCAGCTTAGGGCAGGGGAGCTCCTACGAGCAGTACTTC CASSLGQGSSYEQYF
NA TRBJ2-6 TRBV27 NA TGTGCCAGCAGCTTCCAGGGCTCCGGGGCCAACGTCCTGACTTTC CASSFQGSGANVLTF
NA TRBJ2-2 TRBV7-9 NA TGTGCCAGCAGCCTAACCTACGGGGAGCTGTTTTTT CASSLTYGELFF
NA TRBJ2-2 TRBV2 NA TGTGCCAGCAGGGGGGACTCCACCGGGGAGCTGTTTTTT CASRGDSTGELFF
NA TRBJ1-4 TRBV2 NA TGTGCCAGCAGTGTTGCAGGGTACCTTGAAAAACTGTTTTTT CASSVAGYLEKLFF
few TRBJ1-2 TRBV5-6 NA TGTGCCAGCAGTTTAACAGGGTTGTCTGGCTATGGCTACACCTTC CASSLTGLSGYGYTF
NA TRBJ1-1 TRBV19 TRBD1 TGTGCCAGTAGTGACATGACAGGGAAAACGATGAACACTGAAGCTTTCTTT CASSDMTGKTMNTEAFF
NA TRBJ1-1 TRBV14 TRBD1 TGTGCCAGCAGGCGGACAGGGCTCAGAACTCTTGAAGCTTTCTTT CASRRTGLRTLEAFF
NA TRBJ1-5 TRBV4-1 NA TGCGCCAGCAGCCAAGATATTAATCAGCCCCAGCATTTT CASSQDINQPQHF
NA TRBJ2-5 TRBV4-1 TRBD1 TGCGCCAGCAGCCAAGATTGGTCAGGGACAGGGGCAGGGACCCAGTACTTC CASSQDWSGTGAGTQYF
NA TRBJ2-1 TRBV27 NA TGTGCCAGCAGACCGGGGGGCAATTGGGATGAGCAGTTCTTC CASRPGGNWDEQFF
NA TRBJ2-7 TRBV7-6 NA TGTGCCAGCAGCTTAGGGGGGGTCTACGAGCAGTACTTC CASSLGGVYEQYF
NA TRBJ2-3 TRBV5-6 TRBD2 TGTGCCAGCAGCCACTGGTGGGGCGGGAGGGGAACAGATACGCAGTATTTT CASSHWWGGRGTDTQYF
few TRBJ2-1 TRBV27 TRBD2 TGTGCCAGCAGTTTTCGGCGGGAGATATCCTACAATGAGCAGTTCTTC CASSFRREISYNEQFF
NA TRBJ1-2 TRBV6-5 TRBD1 TGTGCCAGCTCCGGGACAGGGCTCTATGGCTACACCTTC CASSGTGLYGYTF
NA TRBJ1-3 TRBV7-2 NA TGTGCCAGCAGCTTAGATGGGGCAGGAAACACCATATATTTT CASSLDGAGNTIYF
NA TRBJ2-5 TRBV7-3 NA TGTGCCAGCAGATCCACAGGGAACCTCCAAGAGACCCAGTACTTC CASRSTGNLQETQYF
NA TRBJ2-7 TRBV5-4 TRBD1 TGTGCCAGCAGCTTGGGGACAGGGGCGCGTCGGGAGCAGTACTTC CASSLGTGARREQYF
NA TRBJ1-2 TRBV7-9 NA TGTGCCAGCAGCGCCGATAGAATAAACTATGGCTACACCTTC CASSADRINYGYTF
NA TRBJ2-3 TRBV6-6 NA TGTGCCAGCAGTCCAACGGGATATCGTGGATCCACAGATACGCAGTATTTT CASSPTGYRGSTDTQYF
NA TRBJ2-5 TRBV5-4 TRBD2 TGTGCCAGCAGCCAACTGACTAGCGGGGAAGAGACCCAGTACTTC CASSQLTSGEETQYF
NA TRBJ2-5 TRBV5-8 NA TGTGCCAGCAGCTTGTCACGGGAGGAGACCCAGTACTTC CASSLSREETQYF
NA TRBJ2-3 TRBV7-9 NA TGTGCCAGCAGCTTAGATTCCGGGAGAGCAGATACGCAGTATTTT CASSLDSGRADTQYF
NA TRBJ1-2 TRBV4-1 TRBD1 TGCGCCAGCAGACACCTGGGACAGGGGAAGCATGGCTACACCTTC CASRHLGQGKHGYTF
NA TRBJ1-4 TRBV30 NA TGTGCCTGGAGTGTACAGGTTAATGAAAAACTGTTTTTT CAWSVQVNEKLFF
NA TRBJ1-3 TRBV4-3 NA TGCGCCAGCAGCCGTTTAGGACAGAAGGGGTCCCGAAACACCATATATTTT CASSRLGQKGSRNTIYF
NA TRBJ1-1 TRBV5-1 TRBD1 TGCGCCAGCAGCGATGGACAGGGGGTAGGGCAAGCTTTCTTT CASSDGQGVGQAFF
NA TRBJ2-1 TRBV7-9 TRBD2 TGTGCCAGCAGCTTAGTTTCGGGGGGGCCTAACAATGAGCAGTTCTTC CASSLVSGGPNNEQFF
NA TRBJ1-5 TRBV3-1/TRBV3-2 NA TGTGCCAGCAGCCAAGCCACCCGACAGGATAGCAATCAGCCCCAGCATTTT CASSQATRQDSNQPQHF
NA TRBJ1-5 TRBV12-3/TRBV12-4 NA TGTGCCAGCAGACCCTCATTAGAACCCCAGCATTTT CASRPSLEPQHF
NA TRBJ2-1 TRBV5-1 NA TGCGCCAGCAGCTTGGCCGTACAGGCGGCCTACAATGAGCAGTTCTTC CASSLAVQAAYNEQFF
NA TRBJ1-1 TRBV9 NA TGTGCCAGCAGCGTAGATTTTCAGGGGACGAACACTGAAGCTTTCTTT CASSVDFQGTNTEAFF